Listed below are T cell receptor beta chains from one sample, sequenced in a study of glioma-infiltrating T cells. TCRdb itself ran the multiplex PCR reads through MiXCR, one entry per CDR3 protein. The table lists approximately 89,000 distinct CDR3 sequences, around 23% of them singletons, with about 6.7% in the top ten. Sequencing was done on a sample of glioma tissue, nonneoplastic brain tissue, or PBMCs (not recorded which). These receptors originate from a human donor with low-grade glioma or glioblastoma, undergoing nonglioma brain surgery, or in good health (not recorded which). The conserved cysteine and the conserved F or W are not part of the CDR3 here.

TRBV20-1	TRBJ2-4	SWFLGTKNIQY
TRBV19	TRBJ2-5	ASSIQQETQY
TRBV7-9	TRBJ2-5	ASSLAGGRETQY
TRBV4-2	TRBJ2-1	ASSQETGTRKGNEQF
TRBV20-1	TRBJ2-1	SAPRYNEQF
TRBV7-9	TRBJ2-7	ASSPPLAGVHEQY
TRBV6-1	TRBJ2-7	ASSSRTASYEQY
TRBV5-1	TRBJ1-2	ASSLGTRGIYGYT
TRBV7-2	TRBJ2-3	ASSFGVGDTQY
TRBV20-1	TRBJ2-4	SAYSRLAGGNIQY
TRBV29-1	TRBJ2-2	SVAYPGRTGELF
TRBV12-3/TRBV12-4	TRBJ1-2	ASQRGGAWGYT
TRBV18	TRBJ2-1	ASASGRSRNEQF
TRBV18	TRBJ1-2	ASSPSALGYT
TRBV12-3/TRBV12-4	TRBJ2-7	ASSGDGARFYEQY
TRBV20-1	TRBJ1-1	SARDRGYTEAF
TRBV7-8	TRBJ2-3	ASSLARGVSATLADTQY
TRBV6-1	TRBJ1-1	ASSTKTGFDFGAF
TRBV6-1	TRBJ1-1	AGSTGDRVWGAF
TRBV5-1	TRBJ1-2	ASSLASTADGYT
TRBV12-3/TRBV12-4	TRBJ2-3	ASSRGQVLTDTQY
TRBV20-1	TRBJ1-1	SARAHTFEEESTEAF
TRBV7-2	TRBJ2-3	ASSLVAPLAGVTDTQY
TRBV20-1	TRBJ1-1	SASGGNTEAF
TRBV5-1	TRBJ1-2	ASHRGDTGLYGYT